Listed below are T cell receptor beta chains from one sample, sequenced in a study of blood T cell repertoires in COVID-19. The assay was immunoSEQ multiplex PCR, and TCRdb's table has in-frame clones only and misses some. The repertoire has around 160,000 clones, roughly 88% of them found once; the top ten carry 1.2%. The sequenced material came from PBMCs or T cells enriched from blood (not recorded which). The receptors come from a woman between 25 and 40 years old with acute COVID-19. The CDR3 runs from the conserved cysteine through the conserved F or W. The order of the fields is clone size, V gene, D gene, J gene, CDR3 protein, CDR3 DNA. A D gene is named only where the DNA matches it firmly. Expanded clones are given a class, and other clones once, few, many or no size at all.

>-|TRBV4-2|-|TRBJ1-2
CASSQDFRRDTLGDGYTF
TGTGCCAGCAGCCAAGATTTCCGACGGGACACACTGGGGGATGGCTACACCTTC
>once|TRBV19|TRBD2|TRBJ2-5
CASGGSGSGKTQYF
TGTGCCAGCGGGGGTAGCGGGAGTGGGAAGACCCAGTACTTC
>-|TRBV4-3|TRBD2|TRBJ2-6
CASSEWASGSSGANVLTF
TGCGCCAGCAGCGAATGGGCTAGCGGGAGCTCCGGGGCCAACGTCCTGACTTTC
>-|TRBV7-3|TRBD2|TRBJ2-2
CASSQGPSGRTINTGELFF
TGTGCCAGCAGCCAAGGCCCTAGCGGACGTACAATAAACACCGGGGAGCTGTTTTTT
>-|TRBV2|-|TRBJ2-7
CASRPKTGEGYEQYF
TGTGCCAGCAGGCCGAAGACAGGGGAGGGTTACGAGCAGTACTTC
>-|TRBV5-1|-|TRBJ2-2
CASSYQGTGELFF
TGCGCCAGCAGCTATCAGGGCACCGGGGAGCTGTTTTTT
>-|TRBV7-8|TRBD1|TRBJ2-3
CASSLTPGGEYTDTQYF
TGTGCCAGCAGCCTTACCCCAGGGGGCGAGTACACAGATACGCAGTATTTT
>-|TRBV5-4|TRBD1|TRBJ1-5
CASRYRDRGAQGQPQHF
TGTGCCAGCAGATACCGGGACAGGGGCGCACAGGGGCAGCCCCAGCATTTT
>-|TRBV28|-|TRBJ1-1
CASSLRAGPIEAFF
TGTGCCAGCAGCCTTCGGGCAGGGCCCATTGAAGCTTTCTTT
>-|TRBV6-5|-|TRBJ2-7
CASTASLTAYEQYF
TGTGCCAGCACCGCAAGTTTGACAGCCTACGAGCAGTACTTC
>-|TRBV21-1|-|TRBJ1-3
CASSKGTPSGNTIYF
TGTGCCAGCAGCAAGGGGACACCCTCTGGAAACACCATATATTTT
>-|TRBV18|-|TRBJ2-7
CASSPPSRESEQYF
TGTGCCAGCTCACCCCCGTCCCGGGAGAGTGAGCAGTACTTC
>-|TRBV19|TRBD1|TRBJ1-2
CASSIKRIRQGIPNYGYTF
TGTGCCAGTAGTATTAAAAGGATTCGACAGGGGATCCCTAACTATGGCTACACCTTC
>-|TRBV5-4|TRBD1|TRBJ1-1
CASSTGTGSSTEAFF
TGTGCCAGCAGCACTGGGACAGGGAGTAGCACTGAAGCTTTCTTT
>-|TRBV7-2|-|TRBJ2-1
CASSARVSSYNEQFF
TGTGCCAGCAGCGCCCGGGTTAGCTCCTACAATGAGCAGTTCTTC
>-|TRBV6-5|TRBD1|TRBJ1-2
CASQGQTSGYTF
TGTGCCAGCCAGGGACAGACGAGTGGCTACACCTTC
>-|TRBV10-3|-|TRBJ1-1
CAISAQNTEAFF
TGTGCCATCAGTGCACAAAACACTGAAGCTTTCTTT
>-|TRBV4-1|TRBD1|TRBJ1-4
CASSQEGQEKLFF
TGCGCCAGCAGCCAAGAGGGACAGGAAAAACTGTTTTTT
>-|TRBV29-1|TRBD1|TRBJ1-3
CSGGTGTSGNTIYF
TGCAGCGGGGGGACAGGGACCTCTGGAAACACCATATATTTT
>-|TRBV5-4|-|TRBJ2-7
CASSLAGSYEQYF
TGTGCCAGCAGCTTGGCCGGTTCCTACGAGCAGTACTTC
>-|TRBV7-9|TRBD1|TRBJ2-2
CASSLGSPGGTGVPGELFF
TGTGCCAGCAGCTTGGGATCCCCCGGGGGGACAGGGGTGCCCGGGGAGCTGTTTTTT
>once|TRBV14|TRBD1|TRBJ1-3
CASSQLPGTALYSGNTIYF
TGTGCCAGCAGCCAACTACCCGGGACAGCGTTATACTCTGGAAACACCATATATTTT
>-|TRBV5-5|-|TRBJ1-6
CASSLAGGYNSPLHF
TGTGCCAGCAGCTTGGCCGGAGGCTATAATTCACCCCTCCACTTT
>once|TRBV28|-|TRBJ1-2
CASSPPGTSLSF
TGTGCCAGCAGTCCCCCGGGGACAAGCCTCTCCTTC
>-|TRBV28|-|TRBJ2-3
CASVPGSTDTQYF
TGTGCCAGCGTCCCGGGATCCACAGATACGCAGTATTTT
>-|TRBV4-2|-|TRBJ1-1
CASSQDGTNTEAFF
TGTGCCAGCAGCCAAGACGGTACGAACACTGAAGCTTTCTTT
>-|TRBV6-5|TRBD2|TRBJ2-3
CASSYGGSRTDTQYF
TGTGCCAGCAGTTACGGCGGGAGCAGGACAGATACGCAGTATTTT
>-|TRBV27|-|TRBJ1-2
CASSLNGLETLYGYTF
TGTGCCAGCAGTTTAAATGGACTCGAAACCTTATATGGCTACACCTTC
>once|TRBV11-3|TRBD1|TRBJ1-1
CASSLSGQGEAFF
TGTGCCAGCAGCTTATCCGGACAGGGAGAAGCTTTCTTT
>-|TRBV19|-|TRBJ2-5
CASSPGGAGVETQYF
TGTGCCAGTAGCCCTGGGGGGGCAGGCGTCGAGACCCAGTACTTC
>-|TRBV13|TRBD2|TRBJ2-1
CASRSMTSGSSEVGEQFF
TGTGCCAGCAGGTCTATGACTAGCGGGAGTTCTGAGGTGGGTGAGCAGTTCTTC
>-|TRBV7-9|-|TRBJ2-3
CASSNQAPGTDTQYF
TGTGCCAGCAGCAATCAGGCCCCGGGCACAGATACGCAGTATTTT
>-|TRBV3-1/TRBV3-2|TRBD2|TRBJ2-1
CASSRLLAGGPDEQFF
TGTGCCAGCAGCCGACTACTAGCGGGAGGGCCGGATGAGCAGTTCTTC
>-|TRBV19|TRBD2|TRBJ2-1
CASRLAGAGNEQFF
TGTGCCAGCAGACTAGCGGGAGCTGGGAATGAGCAGTTCTTC
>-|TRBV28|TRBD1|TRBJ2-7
CASSFRDRGGTYEQYF
TGTGCCAGCAGTTTCCGAGACAGGGGAGGCACCTACGAGCAGTACTTC
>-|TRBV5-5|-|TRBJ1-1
CASSFRQGTSIGTEAFF
TGTGCCAGCAGCTTTAGGCAGGGGACGTCTATAGGGACTGAAGCTTTCTTT
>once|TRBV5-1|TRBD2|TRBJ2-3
CASSLTSGTDTQYF
TGCGCCAGCAGCTTGACTAGCGGCACAGATACGCAGTATTTT
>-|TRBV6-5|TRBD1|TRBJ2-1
CASTPRGQTNEQFF
TGTGCCAGCACCCCTAGGGGACAGACCAATGAGCAGTTCTTC
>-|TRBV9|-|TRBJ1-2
CASSADYGYTF
TGTGCCAGCAGCGCTGACTATGGCTACACCTTC
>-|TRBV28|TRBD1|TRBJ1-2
CASSSGTGNGYTF
TGTGCCAGCAGTTCGGGGACAGGGAATGGCTACACCTTC
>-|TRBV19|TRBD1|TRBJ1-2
CASSPDRDDLGYTF
TGTGCCAGTAGCCCAGACAGGGACGATCTTGGCTACACCTTC
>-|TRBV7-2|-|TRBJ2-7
CASSLTSGLRTYEQYF
TGTGCCAGCAGCTTAACTTCGGGACTTCGGACCTACGAGCAGTACTTC
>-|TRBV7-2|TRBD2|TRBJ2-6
CASSLGEGKLSGANVLTF
TGTGCCAGCAGCTTAGGGGAGGGCAAGCTCTCTGGGGCCAACGTCCTGACTTTC
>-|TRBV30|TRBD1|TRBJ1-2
CAWSGDRGAGYTF
TGTGCCTGGAGTGGCGACAGGGGGGCTGGCTACACCTTC
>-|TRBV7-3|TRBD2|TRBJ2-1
CASSSSRLAPEYNEQFF
TGTGCCAGCAGCTCCTCAAGACTAGCGCCTGAATACAATGAGCAGTTCTTC
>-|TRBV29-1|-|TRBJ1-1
CSVEDIQGNTEAFF
TGCAGCGTTGAAGACATACAGGGGAACACTGAAGCTTTCTTT
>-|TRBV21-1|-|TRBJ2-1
CASSKGPYLGLAEAYNEQFF
TGTGCCAGCAGCAAAGGACCCTACTTGGGACTAGCGGAAGCCTACAATGAGCAGTTCTTC
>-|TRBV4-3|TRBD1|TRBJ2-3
CASSRGQGVDTQYF
TGCGCCAGCAGCCGGGGACAGGGGGTAGATACGCAGTATTTT
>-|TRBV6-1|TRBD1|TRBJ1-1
CASSVGQGASNTEAFF
TGTGCCAGCAGTGTTGGACAGGGGGCCTCCAACACTGAAGCTTTCTTT
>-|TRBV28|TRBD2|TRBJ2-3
CASSLGVAGIRDTQYF
TGTGCCAGCAGTTTAGGGGTAGCGGGAATAAGGGATACGCAGTATTTT
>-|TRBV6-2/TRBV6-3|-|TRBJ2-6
CASSRDTGSGANVLTF
TGTGCCAGCAGTCGGGACACGGGCTCTGGGGCCAACGTCCTGACTTTC
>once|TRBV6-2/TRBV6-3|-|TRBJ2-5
CASSRLRETQYF
TGTGCCAGCAGTCGCCTTCGGGAGACCCAGTACTTC